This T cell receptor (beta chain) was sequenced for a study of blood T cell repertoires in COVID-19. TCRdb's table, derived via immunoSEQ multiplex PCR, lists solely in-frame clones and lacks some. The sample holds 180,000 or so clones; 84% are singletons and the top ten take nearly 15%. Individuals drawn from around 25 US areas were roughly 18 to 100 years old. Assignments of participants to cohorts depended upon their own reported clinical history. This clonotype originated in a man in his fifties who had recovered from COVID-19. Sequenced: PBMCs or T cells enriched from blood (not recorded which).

The CDR3 bases are TGTGCCAGCAGTTTGGGGGGAGTTAATGAAAAACTGTTTTTT. Its protein product is CASSLGGVNEKLFF. The chain couples TRBV28 to TRBJ1-4, with a weak D call TRBD1 (5 bases). The CDR3 is made up of 14 amino acids. The V and J ends lost 3 bases and 4 bases respectively, with 9 bases between them. Germline CDR1 MDHEN, CDR2 SYDVKM.